This T cell receptor (beta chain) was recorded in a study of PD-1 blockade in classical Hodgkin lymphoma. Findings and caveats of the study: Unlike CD8+ TCR diversity, which did not rise significantly by C4D1, CD4+ TCR diversity did.

Notes on this clone: Its antigen is not known.

V shed 2 bases and J shed 10 bases, with 8 bases lying between them. Germline loops: CDR1 ENHRY, CDR2 SYGVKD. The CDR3 sequence is 12 residues long. The time point: cycle 4 day 1 (C4D1), after 5 to 7 weeks of nivolumab. All patients relapsed after autologous stem cell transplantation, and brentuximab vedotin exposure varied. Classifying best responses yielded complete response, partial response or progressive disease. Sequencing was performed with immunoSEQ multiplex PCR; in TCRdb, only in-frame clones are kept and a portion is missing. The sample consists of about 4,200 clones, about 61% of them appearing once.

The material was peripheral blood mononuclear cells (PBMCs), obtained before the fourth cycle of nivolumab. The rearrangement uses TRBV10-3 and TRBJ2-2; D may be TRBD1 (5 bases). The source of this sequence is a human donor with classical Hodgkin lymphoma. The CDR3 spells CAISEGAEELFF. The CDR3 nucleotides read TGTGCCATCAGTGAGGGGGCAGAGGAGCTGTTTTTT.